A single sample gave rise to the 31 T cell receptor beta chains below, sequenced in a study of blood T cell repertoires in COVID-19. Produced via immunoSEQ multiplex PCR; TCRdb's table is partial and in-frame only. The sample shows approximately 150,000 clones, around three quarters of them seen only once. The source material was peripheral blood. The receptors were sampled from a man aged 55 to 70 with acute or convalescent COVID-19.

The chain links TRBV7-3 to TRBJ2-7; maybe TRBD2 (6 bases). V was trimmed by 6 bases and J by 6 bases, leaving 12 bases between them. The length of the CDR3 is 12 residues. Germline V gene lookup returns CDR1 SGHTA and CDR2 FQGTGA. CDR3: CASSQYGGEQYF. The CDR3, as DNA: TGTGCCAGCAGTCAGTACGGGGGCGAGCAGTACTTC.

The V gene is TRBV6-5, the J gene TRBJ1-1, with D unclear. Trimming removed 10 bases from V and 1 base from J, with 10 bases in between. Per the germline V gene, CDR1 is MNHEY and CDR2 is SVGAGI. The CDR3 totals 12 residues. The CDR3 loop reads CAIRPRNTEAFF. CDR3 nucleotides: TGTGCCATCCGTCCCAGGAACACTGAAGCTTTCTTT.

This clone was detected once. The chain uses TRBV6-4 and TRBJ2-7; possible D gene TRBD2, 5 bases. V lost 5 bases and J 0 bases, leaving 11 bases between the germline ends. The CDR3 has 14 amino acids. Germline assignment: CDR1 MRHNA and CDR2 SNTAGT. CDR3 bases: TGTGCCAGCAGTTTGGACGGGGTCTCCTACGAGCAGTACTTC. Its protein is CASSLDGVSYEQYF.

V and J are TRBV5-4 and TRBJ2-5; 7 bases line up with TRBD2. Trimming cost V 6 bases and J 3 bases; bases outside gene matches: 5. CDR3 length: 13 residues. Per germline, CDR1 SGHNT and CDR2 YYREEE (reference sequence). The CDR3 sequence is CASTDGGEETQYF. DNA for the CDR3: TGTGCCAGCACGGATGGGGGGGAAGAGACCCAGTACTTC.

V is TRBV2 and J is TRBJ2-3; TRBD2 matches 9 bases. V lost 5 bases and J lost 3; bases outside the gene matches: 6. Germline CDR1 and CDR2: SNHLY and FYNNEI. The CDR3 covers 15 residues. The CDR3: CASSSGTSNTDTQYF. The CDR3 nucleotides are TGTGCCAGCAGTTCCGGGACTAGCAATACAGATACGCAGTATTTT.

Many counts were recorded for this clone. The chain has TRBV6-5 and TRBJ2-1; D is possibly TRBD2 (7 bases). This CDR3 is built from 15 residues. The V end lost 5 bases, the J end lost 0 bases, and 11 bases lay between the germline ends. Germline CDR1 MNHEY, CDR2 SVGAGI. For the CDR3, the DNA is TGTGCCAGCAGTAGGGGGGGACTCTCCTACAATGAGCAGTTCTTC. Translated, it gives CASSRGGLSYNEQFF.

The rearrangement uses TRBV13 and TRBJ1-1; D is unclear. V was clipped by 0 bases and J by 5 bases, with 7 bases between them. The germline CDR1 and CDR2 sequences are PRHDT and FYEKMQ (reference sequence). The CDR3 loop spans 13 amino acids. In DNA form, the CDR3 reads TGTGCCAGCAGCTTAGGAGAGGCTACTGAAGCTTTCTTT. It yields the protein CASSLGEATEAFF.

This chain connects TRBV4-1 to TRBJ2-1, with D maybe TRBD1 (6 bases). CDR1 is MGHRA and CDR2 is YSYEKL in the germline V gene. The length of the CDR3 is 16 residues. V gave up 1 base and J gave up 9 bases, with 19 bases separating them. Here the CDR3 reads CASSQGLQGTLGEQFF. CDR3 sequence (DNA): TGCGCCAGCAGCCAAGGACTACAGGGAACCCTCGGTGAGCAGTTCTTC.

This rearrangement joins TRBV19 to TRBJ2-3; D is perhaps TRBD1 (7 bases). CDR1 is LNHDA and CDR2 is SQIVND in the germline V gene (reference sequence). With 2 bases removed from V and 6 bases from J, the gap between germline ends came to 18 bases. The CDR3 covers 16 residues. The CDR3 region has the DNA TGTGCCAGTAGTATAACTGGACAGGCGGGAATGGATACGCAGTATTTT. It is translated as CASSITGQAGMDTQYF.

The chain is built from TRBV21-1 and TRBJ2-3; the D call of TRBD1 is as the table states it, not checked on the DNA. TRBV21-1 is an annotated pseudogene. This CDR3 comprises 19 residues. Here the CDR3 DNA reads TGTGCCAGCAGCAAAGGGGGGGGCAGGGGGCCGGTTAGCACAGATACGCAGTATTTT. Translated: CASSKGGGRGPVSTDTQYF.

This clone was seen more than once but under ten times. The V gene is TRBV6-5, the J gene TRBJ1-2; 10 bases are shared with TRBD1. CDR3 length: 14 amino acids. Germline V gives CDR1 MNHEY, CDR2 SVGAGI. J lost 3 bases, V lost 6 bases, and 4 bases had no gene match. The CDR3 nucleotides read TGTGCCAGCAGAGGGACAGGGGCGCACTATGGCTACACCTTC. As protein: CASRGTGAHYGYTF.

The chain employs TRBV6-5 and TRBJ2-2; perhaps TRBD2 as D (5 bases). Per germline, CDR1 MNHEY and CDR2 SVGAGI. This CDR3 spans 14 amino acids. Trimming left V 10 bases short and J 6 bases short, with 18 bases between. This CDR3 reads CATMRDRQAGELFF. The CDR3, as DNA: TGTGCCACAATGAGGGATAGGCAAGCCGGGGAGCTGTTTTTT.

This sequence joins TRBV19 and TRBJ2-1, with D possibly matching TRBD2 (5 bases). Germline CDR1 is LNHDA and CDR2 is SQIVND (reference sequence). V lost 1 base and J lost 0, with 10 bases in between. The length of the CDR3 is 16 residues. The CDR3 coding sequence is TGTGCCAGTAGTATAGTATCGGCGGGCTCCTACAATGAGCAGTTCTTC. Its protein is CASSIVSAGSYNEQFF.

V is TRBV30 and J is TRBJ1-2; 7 nucleotides match TRBD1. The CDR3 totals 13 residues. J gave up 4 bases and V 5 bases, and 7 bases lay outside the gene matches. Germline V gene data show CDR1 as GTSNPN and CDR2 as SVGIG (reference sequence). The CDR3 DNA follows: TGTGCCTGGCGACAGGGTGAGAGCTATGGCTACACCTTC. It is translated as CAWRQGESYGYTF.

This clone is a singleton in its sample. The chain joins TRBV5-4 to TRBJ1-2, with unresolved D. The CDR3 runs 15 residues. Trimming stripped 0 bases from V and 2 bases from J, with 11 bases between. The germline gives CDR1 SGHNT, CDR2 YYREEE (reference sequence). In DNA, the CDR3 is TGTGCCAGCAGCTTGGGGCAGTCCATCAACTATGGCTACACCTTC. It encodes CASSLGQSINYGYTF.

The rearrangement links TRBV15 to TRBJ1-5; 9 bases line up with TRBD1. J lost 9 bases, V lost 2 bases, and 5 bases had no gene match. CDR3 length equals 14 residues. Germline CDR1 LNHNV, CDR2 YYDKDF (reference sequence). CDR3 region: CATSRLQGATPQHF. The CDR3 DNA is TGTGCCACCAGCAGATTACAGGGGGCAACGCCCCAGCATTTT.

The gene calls are TRBV6-5 and TRBJ1-5; a weak D match, TRBD1 (5 bases). This CDR3 has 13 amino acids. Per the germline V gene, CDR1 is MNHEY and CDR2 is SVGAGI. Trimming stripped 5 bases from V and 4 bases from J, with 9 bases between. CDR3 residues: CASSPRQNQPQHF. The CDR3 nucleotides are TGTGCCAGCAGTCCCCGACAGAATCAGCCCCAGCATTTT.

The CDR3 loop reads CATRDFITDTQYF. Written as DNA, the CDR3 is TGTGCCACCCGGGACTTTATTACAGATACGCAGTATTTT. The chain employs TRBV10-3 and TRBJ2-3; the D gene is possibly TRBD2 (6 bases). This CDR3 spans 13 amino acids. Germline V gives CDR1 ENHRY, CDR2 SYGVKD. With 10 bases removed from V and 3 bases from J, the gap between germline ends came to 14 bases.

The chain couples TRBV20-1 to TRBJ2-1, with D perhaps TRBD2 (6 bases). Germline CDR1 reads DFQATT; CDR2 reads SNEGSKA (reference sequence). The V and J ends lost 3 bases and 5 bases respectively, with 17 bases between them. This CDR3 has 15 amino acids. The DNA of the CDR3 is TGCAGTGCTAGTCAACCCTACCTAGCGAACAATGAGCAGTTCTTC. It specifies CSASQPYLANNEQFF.

The V call is TRBV24-1, the J call TRBJ1-5, with D possibly matching TRBD1 (6 bases). The CDR3 contains 15 residues. The germline CDR1 and CDR2 sequences are KGHDR and SFDVKD. V was cut by 8 bases and J by 4 bases, with 17 bases left in between. The CDR3 nucleotides are TGTGCCACCAACAAGACAGGTCTAGGGAATCAGCCCCAGCATTTT. Protein: CATNKTGLGNQPQHF.

This rearrangement joins TRBV2 to TRBJ2-2; the match to TRBD1 covers 7 bases. The J segment lost 4 bases and the V segment lost 8 bases, leaving 10 bases of the junction unmatched. The length of the CDR3 is 15 residues. Looked up from germline, CDR1 is SNHLY and CDR2 is FYNNEI. The CDR3 DNA reads TGTGCCAGCGGTGCCCGACAGGGCCCCACCGGGGAGCTGTTTTTT. Translation: CASGARQGPTGELFF.

For the CDR3, the DNA is TGTGCCAGCAGTTTCGGACTAGAATTAAGCAATGAGCAGTTCTTC. Its protein product is CASSFGLELSNEQFF. The rearrangement links TRBV6-5 to TRBJ2-1; 7 nucleotides align to TRBD2. Germline assignment: CDR1 MNHEY and CDR2 SVGAGI. The CDR3 contains 15 residues. Trimming cost V 4 bases and J 6 bases; bases outside gene matches: 9.

J is TRBJ1-4 and V is TRBV20-1; 9 bases agree with TRBD1. Unmatched junction bases numbered 7, after V lost 3 bases and J lost 5 bases. The CDR3 sequence is 15 residues long. Germline V gives CDR1 DFQATT, CDR2 SNEGSKA (reference sequence). The CDR3 spells CSASGDRAQNEKLFF. The CDR3 region has the DNA TGCAGTGCTAGTGGGGACAGGGCCCAAAATGAAAAACTGTTTTTT.

The chain carries TRBV29-1 and TRBJ2-1, with TRBD1 identical over 9 bases. Germline lookup yields CDR1 SQVTM and CDR2 ANQGSEA. CDR3 length: 16 amino acids. V lost 2 bases, J lost 4 bases, and 9 bases stayed unmatched. CDR3 sequence: CSVESSGTGLYNEQFF. CDR3 nucleotide sequence: TGCAGCGTTGAATCCTCCGGGACAGGGCTTTACAATGAGCAGTTCTTC.

The CDR3 region is CASSLDSSARETQYF. In DNA, the CDR3 is TGTGCCAGCAGTTTAGACTCGAGCGCGAGGGAGACCCAGTACTTC. This rearrangement joins TRBV6-5 to TRBJ2-5; D call uncertain. Trimming pared 4 bases from V and 5 bases from J, leaving 17 bases between. The CDR3 spans 15 residues. The germline V gene has CDR1 MNHEY and CDR2 SVGAGI.

The genes are TRBV9 and TRBJ2-2; D remains ambiguous. V lost 3 bases to trimming and J lost 0 bases, with 9 bases between them. CDR1 SGDLS and CDR2 YYNGEE come from the germline V gene. CDR3 length: 15 residues. Here the CDR3 DNA reads TGTGCCAGCAGCGCCTCTAGGACGAACACCGGGGAGCTGTTTTTT. The encoded protein is CASSASRTNTGELFF.

The rearrangement joins TRBV5-8 to TRBJ2-4; TRBD1 might be the D (6 bases). Between the trimmed V and J ends, which lost 5 bases and 6 bases, there was a span of 18 bases. This CDR3 spans 15 amino acids. Germline V gives CDR1 SGHTS, CDR2 YDEGEE. CDR3 nucleotides: TGTGCCAGCAGTCCTGTGGGGGCAGACGGAAACATTCAGTACTTC. Protein: CASSPVGADGNIQYF.

This rearrangement joins TRBV7-8 to TRBJ1-2; 7 bases are a match to TRBD1. This CDR3 region has 14 residues. J gave up 3 bases and V 5 bases, and 6 bases lay outside the gene matches. Germline V gene lookup returns CDR1 SGHVS and CDR2 FQNEAQ. In DNA, the CDR3 is TGTGCCAGCAGCCCCCACAGGGGTCACTATGGCTACACCTTC. Protein product: CASSPHRGHYGYTF. Full variable domain (remainder filled in from reference TRBV7-8 and TRBJ1-2): GAGVSQSPRYKVAKRGQDVALRCDPISGHVSLFWYQQALGQGPEFLTYFQNEAQLDKSGLPSDRFFAERPEGSVSTLKIQRTQQEDSAVYLCASSPHRGHYGYTFGSGTRLTVV.

The chain recombines TRBV30 with TRBJ1-5, with unresolved D. The CDR3 length is 11 residues. V lost 5 bases to trimming and J lost 9 bases, with 11 bases between them. Germline values: CDR1 GTSNPN, CDR2 SVGIG (reference sequence). The CDR3 coding sequence is TGTGCCTGGGCTCGGGGTGGGCCCCAGCATTTT. Translated, it gives CAWARGGPQHF.

This chain uses TRBV7-8 with TRBJ2-7; 7 positions match TRBD1. CDR1 and CDR2 (germline): SGHVS, FQNEAQ. After removal of 1 base from V and 2 bases from J, the junction contained 5 bases not matched to a gene. The CDR3 extends over 15 amino acids. CDR3 in amino acids: CASSLGAGGTYEQYF. The CDR3 coding sequence is TGTGCCAGCAGCTTAGGGGCAGGGGGTACCTACGAGCAGTACTTC.

This clone is a singleton in its sample. The chain employs TRBV18 and TRBJ1-2, with D uncertain. Germline V lookup: CDR1 KGHSH, CDR2 LQKENI. This CDR3 spans 15 amino acids. V lost 3 bases to trimming and J lost 5 bases, with 16 bases between them. CDR3 amino acids: CASSPSSAGRYGYTF. The CDR3 region has the DNA TGTGCCAGCTCACCCTCCTCGGCAGGTAGATATGGCTACACCTTC.